Listed below are T cell receptor beta chains from one sample, sequenced in a study of early T cells in non-severe SARS-CoV-2 infection. TCRdb fed the 5' RACE reads into MiXCR, producing one record per CDR3 protein. The table has 75,000 or so distinct CDR3 sequences, roughly 10% seen once; the top ten hold more than 5.5%. Sequencing used whole blood. These receptors were collected from an adult who was a healthcare worker with PCR-confirmed SARS-CoV-2 infection or an uninfected control (not recorded which). Each CDR3 is given with its conserved first and last residue. Fields, in order: clone size, V gene, D gene, J gene, CDR3 DNA, CDR3 protein. A D gene is named only where the DNA matches it firmly. Rows may omit the clone size; those that give it use once, few, many or a size class.

size: many
V: TRBV5-1
D: TRBD2
J: TRBJ2-7
DNA: TGCGCCAGCAGCTTGGGACTAGCGGGATTCTACGAGCAGTACTTC
CDR3: CASSLGLAGFYEQYF

size: -
V: TRBV12-3/TRBV12-4
D: TRBD2
J: TRBJ2-4
DNA: TGTGCCAGCAGGGCGGGAGGTGAAAACATTCAGTACTTC
CDR3: CASRAGGENIQYF

size: many
V: TRBV11-2
D: -
J: TRBJ2-1
DNA: TGTGCCAGCAGCTTAGATCGTAATGAGCAGTTCTTC
CDR3: CASSLDRNEQFF

size: -
V: TRBV6-1
D: -
J: TRBJ1-1
DNA: TGTGCCAGCACCTCCGGACGGACCAACACTGAAGCTTTCTTT
CDR3: CASTSGRTNTEAFF

size: few
V: TRBV5-5
D: -
J: TRBJ2-7
DNA: TGTGCCAGCAGCCTCCGGGACGGCAGCTCCTACGAGCAGTACTTC
CDR3: CASSLRDGSSYEQYF

size: many
V: TRBV6-5
D: TRBD2
J: TRBJ2-2
DNA: TGTGCCAGCAGGGACTGGGGGACTAGCGGGGGGCATGCTACCGGGGAGCTGTTTTTT
CDR3: CASRDWGTSGGHATGELFF

size: few
V: TRBV20-1
D: -
J: TRBJ2-3
DNA: TGCAGTGCTAAGGACAGTAGCACAGATACGCAGTATTTT
CDR3: CSAKDSSTDTQYF

size: -
V: TRBV20-1
D: -
J: TRBJ1-1
DNA: TGCAGTGCTAGTATTCCGGGCACTGAAGCTTTCTTT
CDR3: CSASIPGTEAFF

size: -
V: TRBV18
D: -
J: TRBJ2-3
DNA: TGTGCCAGCTCACCACTTGTCCCTGGGCCTCTTGATACGCAGTATTTT
CDR3: CASSPLVPGPLDTQYF

size: many
V: TRBV4-1
D: -
J: TRBJ1-2
DNA: TGCGCCAGCAGCCAAGAGAGGGGTTGGGGGGAGGCTAACTATGGCTACACCTTC
CDR3: CASSQERGWGEANYGYTF

size: few
V: TRBV4-3
D: TRBD1
J: TRBJ2-3
DNA: TGCGCCAGCAGCCAAGATATTTGGGCAGGGGGCGCAGATACGCAGTATTTT
CDR3: CASSQDIWAGGADTQYF

size: many
V: TRBV19
D: -
J: TRBJ2-4
DNA: TGTGCCAGTAAAATGCACGAACAAGCCAAAAACATTCAGTACTTC
CDR3: CASKMHEQAKNIQYF

size: few
V: TRBV27
D: -
J: TRBJ2-7
DNA: TGTGCCAGCAGTCGTACGATATCTGGCTACGAGCAGTACTTC
CDR3: CASSRTISGYEQYF

size: many
V: TRBV29-1
D: -
J: TRBJ2-5
DNA: TGCAGCGTTGATCGGGGGCGGGAGACCCAGTACTTC
CDR3: CSVDRGRETQYF

size: few
V: TRBV6-6
D: -
J: TRBJ2-3
DNA: TGTGCCAGCTCCCCCTTTGGCATACGGATCACAGATACGCAGTATTTT
CDR3: CASSPFGIRITDTQYF

size: many
V: TRBV24-1
D: -
J: TRBJ2-3
DNA: TGTGCCACCAGTGATTATGTGGGTACGCAGTATTTT
CDR3: CATSDYVGTQYF

size: -
V: TRBV18
D: TRBD1
J: TRBJ1-4
DNA: TGTGCCAGCTCACCGGGACAGGAGCCTGAAAAACTGTTTTTT
CDR3: CASSPGQEPEKLFF

size: many
V: TRBV15
D: TRBD2
J: TRBJ2-3
DNA: TGTGCCACCACCACGCCCGGACTAGCCGATCGTACGCAGTATTTT
CDR3: CATTTPGLADRTQYF

size: many
V: TRBV5-1
D: TRBD2
J: TRBJ2-5
DNA: TGCGCCAGCGTAGCGGGTAGTTTTCATGAGACCCAGTACTTC
CDR3: CASVAGSFHETQYF

size: many
V: TRBV10-3
D: -
J: TRBJ2-7
DNA: TGTGCCATCCGCCTTAGCGGACTAACCTACGAGCAGTACTTC
CDR3: CAIRLSGLTYEQYF

size: -
V: TRBV20-1
D: TRBD1
J: TRBJ1-4
DNA: TGCAGTGTCCCGACAGGGACTAATGAAAAACTGTTTTTT
CDR3: CSVPTGTNEKLFF

size: few
V: TRBV19
D: -
J: TRBJ2-6
DNA: TGTGCCAGTAGTGGACAGGGGGCCAACGTCCTGACTTTC
CDR3: CASSGQGANVLTF

size: -
V: TRBV4-1
D: -
J: TRBJ1-3
DNA: TGCGCCAGCAGCCAAGTTACAGGGACCACCATATATTTT
CDR3: CASSQVTGTTIYF

size: many
V: TRBV7-3
D: -
J: TRBJ1-1
DNA: TGTGCCAGCAGCTCTGGACAGCCGAACACTGAAGCTTTCTTT
CDR3: CASSSGQPNTEAFF

size: many
V: TRBV11-2
D: TRBD2
J: TRBJ2-1
DNA: TGTGCCAGCAGCACAAGGCGGGGGGATTCGGATGAGCAGTTCTTC
CDR3: CASSTRRGDSDEQFF

size: -
V: TRBV6-6
D: TRBD1
J: TRBJ2-7
DNA: TGTGCCAGCAGTTACGGGACAGGGTACGAGCAGTACTTC
CDR3: CASSYGTGYEQYF

size: -
V: TRBV6-1
D: -
J: TRBJ2-7
DNA: TGTGCCAGCAGTGAAGGCCCTTGGTACGAGCAGTACTTC
CDR3: CASSEGPWYEQYF

size: many
V: TRBV19
D: TRBD1
J: TRBJ2-3
DNA: TGTGCCAGTAGCAACAGGGGGGTTTATACGCAGTATTTT
CDR3: CASSNRGVYTQYF

size: many
V: TRBV4-1
D: -
J: TRBJ1-1
DNA: TGCGCCAGCAGCCAAGTGGGATACAAAGCTTTCTTT
CDR3: CASSQVGYKAFF

size: medium-sized
V: TRBV20-1
D: -
J: TRBJ2-5
DNA: TGCAGTGCTAGAGCAGGTAGCCTTACTGAGACCCAGTACTTC
CDR3: CSARAGSLTETQYF

size: many
V: TRBV7-6
D: -
J: TRBJ2-2
DNA: TGTGCCAGCAGCCTCGCGGTTGGCGGGGAGCTGTTTTTT
CDR3: CASSLAVGGELFF

size: many
V: TRBV29-1
D: -
J: TRBJ2-5
DNA: TGCAGCGTTGGAGCCGGGCAAGAGACCCAGTACTTC
CDR3: CSVGAGQETQYF

size: many
V: TRBV6-2/TRBV6-3
D: TRBD2
J: TRBJ2-7
DNA: TGTGCCAGCAGTTACCGCGGCTTAGGTCGGGATAGCGGGAAGCAGTACTTC
CDR3: CASSYRGLGRDSGKQYF

size: once
V: TRBV6-2/TRBV6-3
D: -
J: TRBJ2-2
DNA: TGTGCCAGCAGCTGGAAGGGGAACGGGGAGCTGTTTTTT
CDR3: CASSWKGNGELFF

size: few
V: TRBV29-1
D: -
J: TRBJ1-2
DNA: TGCAGCGTCAGGCTAGGGGTTCGGGCAGGCTATGGCTACACCTTC
CDR3: CSVRLGVRAGYGYTF

size: many
V: TRBV12-5
D: TRBD1
J: TRBJ1-5
DNA: TGTGCTAGTGGCGACCCGGGACAGCATATGTATAGCAATCAGCCCCAGCATTTT
CDR3: CASGDPGQHMYSNQPQHF

size: few
V: TRBV20-1
D: -
J: TRBJ2-1
DNA: TGCAGTGCTTCCGGGAGTGCCCACAATGAGCAGTTCTTC
CDR3: CSASGSAHNEQFF

size: few
V: TRBV29-1
D: -
J: TRBJ2-1
DNA: TGCAGCGTTGAGGAGGCGTGGGCCTACAATGAGCAGTTCTTC
CDR3: CSVEEAWAYNEQFF

size: many
V: TRBV7-9
D: -
J: TRBJ2-2
DNA: TGTGCCAGCAGCTTTTCCAGGGATCACACCGGGGAGCTGTTTTTT
CDR3: CASSFSRDHTGELFF

size: -
V: TRBV25-1
D: TRBD1
J: TRBJ2-3
DNA: TGTGCCAGCAGTGATGGACAGGGGGCGTCTAGTTTCCACCATACGCAGTATTTT
CDR3: CASSDGQGASSFHHTQYF

size: -
V: TRBV19
D: -
J: TRBJ2-7
DNA: TGTGCCAGTGAGGGTCGTGGCTACGAGCAGTACTTC
CDR3: CASEGRGYEQYF

size: few
V: TRBV29-1
D: TRBD1
J: TRBJ2-6
DNA: TGCAGCGTTCGGGACAGGACCCCCTCTGGGGCCAACGTCCTGACTTTC
CDR3: CSVRDRTPSGANVLTF

size: many
V: TRBV7-2
D: TRBD2
J: TRBJ2-5
DNA: TGTGCCAGCAGCTTAGGCGGGGGGCCTCAAGAGACCCAGTACTTC
CDR3: CASSLGGGPQETQYF

size: few
V: TRBV28
D: -
J: TRBJ2-3
DNA: TGTGCCAGCAGTTTCATCGCGGGGAGCACAGATACGCAGTATTTT
CDR3: CASSFIAGSTDTQYF

size: -
V: TRBV5-1
D: TRBD2
J: TRBJ2-5
DNA: TGCGCCAGCAGCTCCATAGCGGGAGGAAAAGAGACCCAGTACTTC
CDR3: CASSSIAGGKETQYF

size: many
V: TRBV20-1
D: -
J: TRBJ1-6
DNA: TGCAGTGCTAGAGGAAGGATCCCTGATTCACCCCTCCACTTT
CDR3: CSARGRIPDSPLHF

size: many
V: TRBV29-1
D: -
J: TRBJ2-7
DNA: TGCAGCGTTGGAGAGGGTCGGGAGCAGTACTTC
CDR3: CSVGEGREQYF

size: -
V: TRBV6-1
D: TRBD1
J: TRBJ2-2
DNA: TGTGCCAGCAGCCAAGGACAGGATTTGAACACCGGGGAGCTGTTTTTT
CDR3: CASSQGQDLNTGELFF

size: -
V: TRBV29-1
D: -
J: TRBJ1-1
DNA: TGCAGCGTTCGCAGGTTGAACACTGAAGCTTTCTTT
CDR3: CSVRRLNTEAFF

size: many
V: TRBV6-5
D: -
J: TRBJ1-1
DNA: TGTGCCAGCAGTTCGACCACTGAAGCTTTCTTT
CDR3: CASSSTTEAFF

size: many
V: TRBV27
D: TRBD2
J: TRBJ2-1
DNA: TGTGCCAGCAGGACGACGGGTTTATCGGGACTAGCGGGAGTAAGTCCTTCCTACAATGAGCAGTTCTTC
CDR3: CASRTTGLSGLAGVSPSYNEQFF

size: -
V: TRBV5-4
D: -
J: TRBJ2-1
DNA: TGTGCCAGCAGCCCCACGGGGGCCGGGAATGAGCAGTTCTTC
CDR3: CASSPTGAGNEQFF